The next 11 T cell receptor beta chains were all read from a single sample in a study of response to subunit inactivated influenza vaccine. TCRdb re-called the RT-PCR reads through MiXCR, storing one row per CDR3 protein. The table includes 400,000 to 650,000 distinct CDR3 sequences, about 7.2% detected once. Sequences were derived from PBMCs from blood, sampled 23 months after vaccination. The source is a man between 50 and 70 years old who received an inactivated influenza vaccine.

A note on this clonotype: A much larger clone differs by one base, so this may be a read error. This chain joins TRBV11-2 and TRBJ2-3; D possibly corresponds to TRBD1 (6 bases). The CDR3 runs 14 residues. Germline loops: CDR1 SGHAT, CDR2 FQNNGV. This CDR3 is CAGSLRQVTDTQYF. CDR3 sequence (DNA): TGTGCCGGCAGCCTTCGACAGGTCACAGATACGCAGTATTTT.

The V call is TRBV15, the J call TRBJ2-7; D is possibly TRBD1 (6 bases). Trimming stripped 0 bases from V and 9 bases from J, with 27 bases between. Germline V gene data show CDR1 as LNHNV and CDR2 as YYDKDF (reference sequence). The CDR3 sequence is 18 residues long. CDR3 coding DNA: TGTGCCACCAGCAGAGATTACGACCCGGCGACAGGCATCTCCAGGCAGTACTTC. It is translated as CATSRDYDPATGISRQYF.

This clonotype was seen many times. Written as DNA, the CDR3 is TGTGCCAGCAGCTTAGGGGGGACAGATCTGGCCGGGGAGCTGTTTTTT. This codes for CASSLGGTDLAGELFF. This chain links TRBV11-2 with TRBJ2-2, with 7 bases identical to TRBD1. This CDR3 spans 16 amino acids. Trimming removed 1 base from V and 6 bases from J; junction bases left unmatched: 8. Germline V lookup: CDR1 SGHAT, CDR2 FQNNGV.

Many counts were recorded for this clonotype. The gene calls are TRBV12-3 or TRBV12-4 and TRBJ2-4; TRBD2 agrees at 14 bases. Losses at the gene ends were 4 bases for V and 6 bases for J; bases not matched to a gene: 11. The CDR3 contains 18 residues. CDR3: CASSSLGLAGVVGNIQYF. CDR3 DNA: TGTGCCAGCAGTTCCCTGGGACTAGCGGGAGTGGTGGGAAACATTCAGTACTTC.

The CDR3 here is CASRATGAGSYNEQFF. CDR3 DNA: TGTGCCAGCAGAGCGACAGGGGCCGGATCCTACAATGAGCAGTTCTTC. The rearrangement links TRBV12-3 or TRBV12-4 to TRBJ2-1, with 8 bases that match TRBD1. This CDR3 has 16 amino acids. The trim removed 6 bases at V and 1 base at J, leaving 8 bases unmatched.

V gene TRBV5-4 combines with J gene TRBJ2-4; 9 bases agree with TRBD1. CDR3 length equals 20 residues. The germline V gene has CDR1 SGHNT and CDR2 YYREEE (reference sequence). V dropped 2 bases and J dropped 0; count of bases not matched to a gene: 15. CDR3 residues: CASSLAPGTGIFVAKNIQYF. CDR3 nucleotides: TGTGCCAGCAGCTTAGCTCCCGGGACAGGGATCTTCGTAGCCAAAAACATTCAGTACTTC.

This clonotype was seen only a few times. CDR3 protein: CASGDSQHNSPLHF. The CDR3 nucleotides read TGTGCCAGCGGGGACAGCCAGCATAATTCACCCCTCCACTTT. The gene calls are TRBV6-1 and TRBJ1-6, with TRBD1 matching over 7 bases. The germline V gene has CDR1 MNHNS and CDR2 SASEGT. V shed 8 bases and J 5 bases; nucleotides not matched to a gene: 6. This CDR3 has 14 amino acids.

This clonotype was detected ten times or more. The rearrangement joins TRBV5-1 to TRBJ2-7; 7 nucleotides align to TRBD1. The CDR3 covers 15 residues. The germline V gene has CDR1 SGHRS and CDR2 YFSETQ. The V gene end was trimmed by 5 bases and the J gene end by 5 bases; junction bases not matched to a gene: 13. CDR3 loop: CASRQSGGLYDEQYF. For the CDR3, the DNA is TGCGCCAGCAGGCAGTCAGGGGGTCTCTACGACGAGCAGTACTTC.

This clonotype was observed a few times. The chain links TRBV4-2 to TRBJ2-1; 8 bases map to TRBD2. The V gene end was trimmed by 0 bases and the J gene end by 0 bases; junction bases not matched to a gene: 4. There are 17 residues in the CDR3. Germline lookup yields CDR1 LGHNA and CDR2 YNFKEQ. CDR3 in DNA: TGTGCCAGCAGCCAAGACGGAGCGGGGGCCTCCTACAATGAGCAGTTCTTC. This codes for CASSQDGAGASYNEQFF.

A remark on this clonotype: With a much larger clone just one base away, this may be a read error. V usage is TRBV3-1 and J usage is TRBJ2-7; no firm D call. This CDR3 comprises 12 residues. Germline V gene sequence: CDR1 LGHDT, CDR2 YNNKEL (reference sequence). The CDR3, as DNA: TGTGCCAGCAGCCAAGAACTTTTCGAGCAGTGCTTC. The encoded protein is CASSQELFEQCF.

This clonotype was seen more than once but under ten times. The gene calls are TRBV29-1 and TRBJ1-1; D is unresolved. Germline CDR1 is SQVTM and CDR2 is ANQGSEA. The CDR3 is 12 amino acids. With 4 bases removed from V and 1 base from J, the gap between germline ends came to 7 bases. The CDR3 loop is CSVGGKNTEAFF. Here the CDR3 DNA reads TGCAGCGTTGGGGGAAAGAACACTGAAGCTTTCTTT.